What follows are 9 T cell receptor beta chains derived from one specimen sequenced in a study of a mutant IDH1 vaccine in newly diagnosed glioma. Their cognate antigens are unknown. Described time point: week 47, end of study. Doses consisted of 300 ug of mutant IDH1 20-mer peptide each, paired with topical imiquimod. Clones were sequenced by immunoSEQ multiplex PCR, and TCRdb holds only the in-frame ones, with some missing. Of 60,000 to 70,000 clones in the sample, around four fifths were seen once. Sample: PBMCs, taken from a glioma patient whose treatment included an IDH1 peptide vaccine. These receptors were collected from a man aged 30 to 45 with glioma.

The chain employs TRBV18 and TRBJ1-5; D unclear. The V gene's germline CDR1 is KGHSH and CDR2 LQKENI. The CDR3 is 13 residues long. The germline V and J ends were trimmed by 2 bases and 3 bases, with 5 bases remaining between them. In nucleotides, the CDR3 is TGTGCCAGCTCACCAGACATCAATCAGCCCCAGCATTTT. Protein product: CASSPDINQPQHF. The whole variable domain, filled in from reference TRBV18 and TRBJ1-5, reads NAGVMQNPRHLVRRRGQEARLRCSPMKGHSHVYWYRQLPEEGLKFMVYLQKENIIDESGMPKERFSAEFPKEGPSILRIQQVVRGDSAAYFCASSPDINQPQHFGDGTRLSIL.

CDR3 DNA sequence: TGTGCCAGCAGCGTAGGACAGGTAAACTACAATGAGCAGTTCTTC. Translation gives CASSVGQVNYNEQFF. J is TRBJ2-1 and V is TRBV9, with D tentatively TRBD1 (6 bases). CDR3 length: 15 amino acids. Germline V gene data show CDR1 as SGDLS and CDR2 as YYNGEE. The V gene lost 0 bases and the J gene lost 3 bases, with 10 bases spanning the gap.

Only a few counts were recorded for this clone. The chain has TRBV30 and TRBJ2-7; D is perhaps TRBD2 (6 bases). With 0 bases removed from V and 6 bases from J, the gap between germline ends came to 12 bases. CDR3 length: 13 residues. Germline V gene sequence: CDR1 GTSNPN, CDR2 SVGIG (reference sequence). Here the CDR3 DNA reads TGTGCCTGGAGTGTTACGGCCGGGGGCGAGCAGTACTTC. Its translation: CAWSVTAGGEQYF.

The chain has TRBV29-1 and TRBJ1-1; D is perhaps TRBD1 (5 bases). Germline V gene data show CDR1 as SQVTM and CDR2 as ANQGSEA. This CDR3 has 13 residues. The V end lost 4 bases, the J end lost 0 bases, and 9 bases lay between the germline ends. This CDR3 is CSVAGRMNTEAFF. The CDR3 bases are TGCAGCGTTGCGGGACGAATGAACACTGAAGCTTTCTTT.

The rearrangement links TRBV5-1 to TRBJ2-2; D may be TRBD2 (5 bases). This CDR3 is 14 amino acids long. Germline assignment: CDR1 SGHRS and CDR2 YFSETQ. V was pared by 2 bases and J by 3 bases, with 8 bases between. In nucleotides, the CDR3 is TGCGCCAGCAGCTTCGGACTTCACACCGGGGAGCTGTTTTTT. It specifies CASSFGLHTGELFF.

J is TRBJ1-2 and V is TRBV28; tentatively, D is TRBD1 (5 bases). Trimming left V 2 bases short and J 8 bases short, with 21 bases between. Germline V gene lookup returns CDR1 MDHEN and CDR2 SYDVKM. The CDR3 length is 16 residues. This chain's CDR3 is CASSLEWAGNLLGYTF. DNA of the CDR3: TGTGCCAGCAGTTTAGAATGGGCAGGGAATTTGCTCGGCTACACCTTC.

The chain is built from TRBV7-2 and TRBJ1-5; tentatively, D is TRBD1 (5 bases). Germline V gene data show CDR1 as SGHTA and CDR2 as FQGNSA. Deletions cut 1 base from V and 0 bases from J, with 19 bases between. The CDR3 covers 19 residues. The CDR3 sequence is CASSLDPGFLGYSNQPQHF. The DNA of the CDR3 is TGTGCCAGCAGCTTAGATCCAGGGTTTCTGGGGTATAGCAATCAGCCCCAGCATTTT.

The CDR3 sequence is CATSRDRGTPYEQYF. The CDR3 DNA reads TGTGCCACCAGCAGAGACAGAGGAACCCCTTACGAGCAGTACTTC. The chain couples TRBV15 to TRBJ2-7; D not resolved. Trimming cost V 0 bases and J 4 bases, with 13 bases left between them. Germline CDR1 is LNHNV and CDR2 is YYDKDF (reference sequence). The CDR3 totals 15 residues.

This clone appeared once. The CDR3 sequence is CASSPSPGLSAEQFF. The DNA of the CDR3 is TGTGCCAGCAGTCCCAGTCCCGGACTATCCGCGGAGCAGTTCTTC. The chain has TRBV27 and TRBJ2-1, with D maybe TRBD2 (6 bases). CDR1 MNHEY and CDR2 SMNVEV come from the germline V gene (reference sequence). Trimming shortened V by 5 bases and J by 10 bases, and 21 bases separated the two germline ends. The CDR3 runs to 15 residues.